A single sample gave rise to the 18 T cell receptor beta chains below, sequenced in a study of blood T cell repertoires in COVID-19. Some clones are missing from TCRdb's copy, which holds only in-frame ones; the method was immunoSEQ multiplex PCR. The table records around 280,000 clones, roughly 89% of them present only once. Sequencing used PBMCs or T cells enriched from blood (not recorded which). The receptors here all came from a middle-aged woman who had recovered from COVID-19.

The chain uses TRBV7-2 and TRBJ2-3, with 8 bases fitting TRBD2. The J segment lost 8 bases and the V segment lost 0 bases, leaving 10 bases of the junction unmatched. The CDR3 runs to 16 residues. Germline V gene data show CDR1 as SGHTA and CDR2 as FQGNSA. CDR3 nucleotides: TGTGCCAGCAGCTTAGCGGCCAGCGGGAGTGGGGGTACGCAGTATTTT. Its translation: CASSLAASGSGGTQYF.

The CDR3 DNA reads as TGTGCCAGCAGCACCTCAGGGAACACTGAAGCTTTCTTT. Amino acid sequence: CASSTSGNTEAFF. The chain joins TRBV7-9 to TRBJ1-1; no definite D call. The CDR3 is 13 residues long. Trimming pared 5 bases from V and 1 base from J, leaving 8 bases between. Germline loops: CDR1 SEHNR, CDR2 FQNEAQ (reference sequence).

This clone was counted between two and nine times. The chain carries TRBV5-1 and TRBJ2-7; 14 bases align to TRBD2. The CDR3 is made up of 15 amino acids. V lost 4 bases, J lost 3 bases, and 3 bases stayed unmatched. Germline CDR1 SGHRS, CDR2 YFSETQ. The CDR3 loop reads CASSLGLAGDYEQYF. In DNA, the CDR3 is TGCGCCAGCAGCCTGGGACTAGCGGGAGACTACGAGCAGTACTTC.

The V call is TRBV4-2, the J call TRBJ1-2; 8 bases map to TRBD1. The CDR3 contains 16 residues. The J segment lost 4 bases and the V segment lost 4 bases, leaving 11 bases of the junction unmatched. CDR1 LGHNA and CDR2 YNFKEQ come from the germline V gene. This chain's CDR3 is CASSPGQGAVSYGYTF. The CDR3 coding sequence is TGTGCCAGCAGCCCAGGGCAGGGGGCGGTTAGCTATGGCTACACCTTC.

The chain joins TRBV11-2 to TRBJ2-1, with D hard to call. The CDR3 extends over 13 amino acids. V was trimmed by 5 bases and J by 8 bases, leaving 13 bases between them. Per germline, CDR1 SGHAT and CDR2 FQNNGV. CDR3 protein: CASSPSPIDEQFF. Written as DNA, the CDR3 is TGTGCCAGCAGCCCCTCCCCTATAGATGAGCAGTTCTTC.

V usage is TRBV7-2 and J usage is TRBJ1-2; weak D call: TRBD1 (5 bases). Trimming took 5 bases from V and 4 from J, leaving 11 bases between them. The CDR3 is 13 amino acids. Germline V gives CDR1 SGHTA, CDR2 FQGNSA. For the CDR3, the DNA is TGTGCCAGCAGCCCCACCACAGGCTATGGCTACACCTTC. As protein: CASSPTTGYGYTF.

This chain joins TRBV7-8 and TRBJ1-2, with 9 bases matching TRBD1. CDR1 and CDR2 from the germline V gene are SGHVS and FQNEAQ. Trimming at V came to 4 bases and at J to 3 bases, leaving 6 bases not matched to a gene. The CDR3 is made up of 15 amino acids. The CDR3 spells CASSWPGDRDYGYTF. CDR3 coding DNA: TGTGCCAGCAGCTGGCCTGGGGACAGGGACTATGGCTACACCTTC.

About this clone: Other DNA sequences from this sample encode an identical CDR3 as well. V and J are TRBV28 and TRBJ1-6; TRBD1 aligns across 8 bases. V gave up 4 bases and J gave up 7 bases; unmatched junction bases: 6. The CDR3 runs 15 residues. Germline V gene data show CDR1 as MDHEN and CDR2 as SYDVKM. CDR3 amino acids: CASSSRTGSNSPLHF. The DNA for the CDR3 is TGTGCCAGCAGTTCTCGGACAGGGAGCAATTCACCCCTCCACTTT.

This chain uses TRBV7-9 with TRBJ2-7; 8 bases agree with TRBD1. J gave up 4 bases and V 1 base, and 6 bases lay outside the gene matches. This CDR3 region has 15 residues. From germline, CDR1 is SEHNR and CDR2 FQNEAQ (reference sequence). The CDR3 spells CASSLEATGVYEQYF. The CDR3 DNA reads TGTGCCAGCAGCTTAGAGGCGACAGGGGTATACGAGCAGTACTTC.

The rearrangement uses TRBV7-9 and TRBJ2-7; maybe TRBD2 (5 bases). The CDR3 runs 13 residues. The V gene's germline CDR1 is SEHNR and CDR2 FQNEAQ (reference sequence). The V gene lost 2 bases and the J gene lost 5 bases, with 10 bases spanning the gap. CDR3 bases: TGTGCCAGCAGCTTATCAACCGGGGACGAGCAGTACTTC. Its translation: CASSLSTGDEQYF.

A few counts support this clone. This sequence joins TRBV2 and TRBJ2-5; D perhaps matches TRBD2 (5 bases). The germline V gene has CDR1 SNHLY and CDR2 FYNNEI. This CDR3 is 14 amino acids long. V was shortened by 7 bases and J by 4 bases, with 16 bases between the two germline ends. The CDR3 protein is CASIQVRGVETQYF. In DNA form, the CDR3 reads TGTGCCAGCATCCAGGTCCGGGGTGTAGAGACCCAGTACTTC.

CDR3: CDTDRNAYGYTF. CDR3 DNA sequence: TGTGATACGGACAGGAACGCCTATGGCTACACCTTC. The rearrangement links TRBV6-4 to TRBJ1-2, with 7 bases matching TRBD1. Per the germline V gene, CDR1 is MRHNA and CDR2 is SNTAGT. This CDR3 is 12 amino acids long.

V usage is TRBV10-2 and J usage is TRBJ2-3, with D perhaps matching TRBD2 (7 bases). Trimming pared 8 bases from V and 0 bases from J, leaving 18 bases between. This CDR3 has 16 amino acids. Germline CDR1 is WSHSY and CDR2 is SAAADI. CDR3 loop: CASCPAGATSTDTQYF. The CDR3 coding sequence is TGCGCCAGCTGCCCTGCGGGGGCAACTAGCACAGATACGCAGTATTTT.

The chain joins TRBV28 to TRBJ1-2; 8 bases fit TRBD1. Germline V gene data show CDR1 as MDHEN and CDR2 as SYDVKM. V was clipped by 2 bases and J by 4 bases; unmatched bases: 3. The CDR3 sequence is 14 residues long. This CDR3 is CASSLPGTGYGYTF. The DNA for the CDR3 is TGTGCCAGCAGTTTACCCGGGACAGGCTATGGCTACACCTTC.

The chain is built from TRBV6-2 or TRBV6-3 and TRBJ2-3; D not resolved. Trimming pared 5 bases from V and 2 bases from J, leaving 11 bases between. Looked up from germline, CDR1 is MNHEY and CDR2 is SVGEGT. The CDR3 totals 14 residues. The CDR3 bases are TGTGCCAGCAGTATCGACACATCCACAGATACGCAGTATTTT. Its protein product is CASSIDTSTDTQYF.

The chain recombines TRBV12-5 with TRBJ1-2; the match to TRBD1 covers 10 bases. Germline lookup yields CDR1 LGHNT and CDR2 FRNRAP. With V trimmed by 2 bases and J by 8 bases, 14 bases remained unmatched. The CDR3 runs to 17 residues. CDR3: CASGLSGPRDRGTGYTF. The DNA for the CDR3 is TGTGCTAGTGGTTTGTCGGGACCACGGGACAGGGGTACAGGCTACACCTTC.

The chain has TRBV29-1 and TRBJ2-2, with a weak D call TRBD1 (5 bases). The germline V and J ends were trimmed by 3 bases and 7 bases, with 12 bases remaining between them. Germline values: CDR1 SQVTM, CDR2 ANQGSEA. The CDR3 totals 13 residues. CDR3 protein: CSVEQGRSGELFF. The CDR3 DNA reads as TGCAGCGTTGAGCAGGGCCGGAGCGGGGAGCTGTTTTTT.

The chain has TRBV6-5 and TRBJ1-4; 11 bases fit TRBD1. Trimming cost V 6 bases and J 7 bases; bases outside gene matches: 4. Per germline, CDR1 MNHEY and CDR2 SVGAGI. The CDR3 has 14 residues. CDR3 sequence: CASRSGTGGEKLFF. The CDR3 DNA reads as TGTGCCAGCAGATCCGGGACAGGGGGTGAAAAACTGTTTTTT.